Detailed here is one T cell receptor (beta chain). Using immunoSEQ multiplex PCR, the repertoire was profiled, and TCRdb retains in-frame clones only, with some absent. The table has 90,000 to 150,000 clones, approximately 70% seen once; the top ten hold about 0.84%. The CDR3 is 15 amino acids. The entry originates in a study of blood T cell repertoires in COVID-19. Turning to the study itself: T cells, B-cell-depleted T cells, or PBMCs supplied cDNA or gDNA.

The sequence was collected from a human donor with acute or convalescent COVID-19. The donor label of this sample is uncertain. This rearrangement joins TRBV21-1 to TRBJ1-1; the DNA was not used to check the table's D call, TRBD1. TRBV21-1 is noted as a pseudogene. What was sequenced was peripheral blood. The CDR3 region has the DNA TGTGCCAGCATCCCGGGACAGGGATTGAACACTGAAGCTTTCTTT. Translation gives CASIPGQGLNTEAFF.